A single sample gave rise to the 31 T cell receptor beta chains below, sequenced in a study of blood T cell repertoires in COVID-19. Repertoires were generated with immunoSEQ multiplex PCR, while TCRdb's copy carries only in-frame clones and drops some. The table includes about 200,000 clones, approximately 89% detected once. Sequencing used peripheral blood. The receptor source for this set is a woman in her forties with acute or convalescent COVID-19.

This sequence joins TRBV2 and TRBJ2-3; 9 nucleotides agree with TRBD1. Germline loops: CDR1 SNHLY, CDR2 FYNNEI. The V gene end was trimmed by 5 bases and the J gene end by 9 bases; junction bases not matched to a gene: 9. The CDR3 has 14 amino acids. CDR3 coding DNA: TGTGCCAGCAGTCTTGAAACGGGACAGGGAACGCAGTATTTT. Translation: CASSLETGQGTQYF.

This clone was recorded only once. The V call is TRBV11-2, the J call TRBJ2-1, with a weak D call TRBD2 (5 bases). The germline gives CDR1 SGHAT, CDR2 FQNNGV. The CDR3 is made up of 16 amino acids. V was cut by 4 bases and J by 1 base, with 14 bases left in between. The CDR3 nucleotides are TGTGCCAGCAGCTCGAATCCCGGGAAATCCTACAATGAGCAGTTCTTC. The encoded protein is CASSSNPGKSYNEQFF.

This clone was recorded a few times. CDR3 sequence reads: CASRSLGRGQPQHF. CDR3 coding DNA: TGTGCCAGCAGATCCCTGGGGAGAGGTCAGCCCCAGCATTTT. The chain uses TRBV6-5 and TRBJ1-5; D unresolved. CDR1 and CDR2 from the germline V gene are MNHEY and SVGAGI. The ends were cut back, 6 bases at V and 6 bases at J, with 15 bases in the middle. The CDR3 consists of 14 residues.

The chain combines TRBV9 with TRBJ2-5, with D perhaps matching TRBD1 (5 bases). Germline-derived CDR1 and CDR2 are SGDLS and YYNGEE. Trimming pared 1 base from V and 2 bases from J, leaving 18 bases between. The CDR3 contains 17 residues. The CDR3 protein is CASSVSSQATYQETQYF. CDR3 nucleotide sequence: TGTGCCAGCAGCGTATCTTCACAGGCCACCTATCAAGAGACCCAGTACTTC. Using reference TRBV9 and TRBJ2-5 for the parts outside the CDR3, the full variable domain is DSGVTQTPKHLITATGQRVTLRCSPRSGDLSVYWYQQSLDQGLQFLIQYYNGEERAKGNILERFSAQQFPDLHSELNLSSLELGDSALYFCASSVSSQATYQETQYFGPGTRLLVL.

V usage is TRBV6-2 or TRBV6-3 and J usage is TRBJ2-7; D is possibly TRBD1 (6 bases). The CDR3 has 15 amino acids. Between the trimmed V and J ends, which lost 0 bases and 4 bases, there was a span of 13 bases. Germline V CDR1 and CDR2: MNHEY, SVGEGT. The CDR3: CASSYSTTGSYEQYV. The CDR3 coding sequence is TGTGCCAGCAGTTACTCTACGACAGGTAGTTACGAGCAGTACGTC.

Notes on this clone: Other DNA sequences in this sample translate to the same CDR3. The chain has TRBV15 and TRBJ1-2; 9 bases are a match to TRBD1. V lost 0 bases to trimming and J lost 4 bases; unmatched junction nucleotides: 3. Germline V gives CDR1 LNHNV, CDR2 YYDKDF (reference sequence). This CDR3 region has 15 residues. This CDR3 is CATSRDLGQGYGYTF. DNA for the CDR3: TGTGCCACCAGCAGAGATTTGGGACAGGGCTATGGCTACACCTTC.

This chain joins TRBV10-3 and TRBJ1-1, with 9 bases lining up with TRBD1. This CDR3 has 15 residues. From germline, CDR1 is ENHRY and CDR2 SYGVKD. The V and J ends lost 3 bases and 5 bases, in that order; junction bases with no gene match: 7. The CDR3 DNA sequence: TGTGCCATCAGTGACCAGGGACAGGGACGAACTGAAGCTTTCTTT. Translating it yields CAISDQGQGRTEAFF.

The rearrangement uses TRBV20-1 and TRBJ2-3, with D possibly TRBD2 on 7 matching bases. V gave up 3 bases and J gave up 4 bases, with 20 bases separating them. The CDR3 has 16 residues. Germline V gene sequence: CDR1 DFQATT, CDR2 SNEGSKA (reference sequence). The CDR3 loop reads CSASRDRGARADTQYF. The DNA for the CDR3 is TGCAGTGCTAGTCGCGACCGGGGGGCTCGGGCAGATACGCAGTATTTT.

The chain joins TRBV3-1 (or the pseudogene TRBV3-2) to TRBJ1-2; D gene unclear. The CDR3 extends over 14 amino acids. V gave up 1 base and J gave up 8 bases, with 14 bases separating them. Germline CDR1 reads LGHDT; CDR2 reads YNNKEL (reference sequence). The CDR3 DNA reads TGTGCCAGCAGCCAAGGCTACAGCTTGAGCGGCTACACCTTC. Its protein is CASSQGYSLSGYTF.

J is TRBJ2-5 and V is TRBV9; the match to TRBD2 covers 13 bases. V shed 2 bases and J 0 bases; nucleotides not matched to a gene: 1. The germline V gene has CDR1 SGDLS and CDR2 YYNGEE. The CDR3 contains 16 residues. The CDR3 here is CASSVGLAGYQETQYF. CDR3 nucleotide sequence: TGTGCCAGCAGCGTGGGACTAGCGGGGTACCAAGAGACCCAGTACTTC.

The rearrangement joins TRBV2 to TRBJ1-4; 11 nucleotides align to TRBD1. Unmatched junction bases numbered 5, after V lost 6 bases and J lost 8 bases. The germline V gene has CDR1 SNHLY and CDR2 FYNNEI. The CDR3 consists of 14 residues. The DNA of the CDR3 is TGTGCCAGCAGCGCGGACAGGGGGCAAGAAAAACTGTTTTTT. Its protein product is CASSADRGQEKLFF. Drawing the rest from reference TRBV2 and TRBJ1-4, the complete variable domain is EPEVTQTPSHQVTQMGQEVILRCVPISNHLYFYWYRQILGQKVEFLVSFYNNEISEKSEIFDDQFSVERPDGSNFTLKIRSTKLEDSAMYFCASSADRGQEKLFFGSGTQLSVL.

CDR3 residues: CASSLRQDMNTEAFF. Written as DNA, the CDR3 is TGCGCCAGCAGCTTACGACAGGACATGAACACTGAAGCTTTCTTT. The J gene is TRBJ1-1, the V gene TRBV5-1; D possibly corresponds to TRBD1 (6 bases). The length of the CDR3 is 15 residues. The germline CDR1 and CDR2 sequences are SGHRS and YFSETQ. V gave up 2 bases and J gave up 0 bases, with 11 bases separating them.

The chain recombines TRBV7-2 with TRBJ2-1, with 10 bases aligning to TRBD2. After removal of 1 base from V and 6 bases from J, the junction contained 6 bases not matched to a gene. Germline-derived CDR1 and CDR2 are SGHTA and FQGNSA. There are 16 residues in the CDR3. CDR3 nucleotides: TGTGCCAGCAGCTTAGTTAGCGGGGGGACGGGCAATGAGCAGTTCTTC. Translation gives CASSLVSGGTGNEQFF.

This clone was counted only a few times. The CDR3 region is CATSGYRGDIQYF. CDR3 nucleotides: TGTGCCACCAGTGGTTACAGGGGAGACATTCAGTACTTC. The chain combines TRBV24-1 with TRBJ2-4; TRBD1 agrees at 7 bases. Trimming removed 5 bases from V and 8 bases from J; junction bases left unmatched: 5. This CDR3 comprises 13 residues. From germline, CDR1 is KGHDR and CDR2 SFDVKD.

V and J are TRBV24-1 and TRBJ2-5; D gene uncertain. In germline, CDR1 is KGHDR, CDR2 SFDVKD. CDR3 length equals 14 residues. Trimming left V 9 bases short and J 7 bases short, with 20 bases between. This CDR3 is CATPCRPPLGTQYF. The CDR3, as DNA: TGTGCCACCCCTTGCAGGCCTCCGTTGGGGACCCAGTACTTC.

CDR3 nucleotide sequence: TGTGCCAGCAGCTCCACCGGACAGAGCTCCTATAATTCACCCCTCCACTTT. Translated, it gives CASSSTGQSSYNSPLHF. The V and J genes are TRBV11-2 and TRBJ1-6, with D possibly being TRBD1 (6 bases). Trimming removed 4 bases from V and 0 bases from J, with 13 bases in between. Germline lookup yields CDR1 SGHAT and CDR2 FQNNGV. CDR3 size: 17 residues. The whole variable domain, remainder taken from reference TRBV11-2 and TRBJ1-6, is EAGVAQSPRYKIIEKRQSVAFWCNPISGHATLYWYQQILGQGPKLLIQFQNNGVVDDSQLPKDRFSAERLKGVDSTLKIQPAKLEDSAVYLCASSSTGQSSYNSPLHFGNGTRLTVT.

This rearrangement joins TRBV3-1 (or the pseudogene TRBV3-2) to TRBJ1-5, with TRBD1 as a possible D gene (6 bases). CDR3 length: 16 amino acids. Trimming removed 1 base at V and 0 bases at J, with 10 bases between. Germline loops: CDR1 LGHDT, CDR2 YNNKEL (reference sequence). CDR3 nucleotide sequence: TGTGCCAGCAGCCAAGGACAGGTCTATAGCAATCAGCCCCAGCATTTT. It specifies CASSQGQVYSNQPQHF.

The chain has TRBV3-1 (or the pseudogene TRBV3-2) and TRBJ2-6; D not certain. Trimming stripped 2 bases from V and 4 bases from J, with 18 bases between. CDR1 and CDR2 from the germline V gene are LGHDT and YNNKEL (reference sequence). The CDR3 is made up of 18 amino acids. The CDR3 reads CASSQSWVEALGANVLTF. In DNA, the CDR3 is TGTGCCAGCAGCCAAAGTTGGGTTGAGGCACTCGGGGCCAACGTCCTGACTTTC.

This chain uses TRBV5-4 with TRBJ2-7; D perhaps matches TRBD1 (5 bases). The CDR3 contains 14 residues. Trimming took off 4 bases at V and 4 bases at J, with 15 bases between the two ends. Germline values: CDR1 SGHNT, CDR2 YYREEE (reference sequence). The CDR3 nucleotides read TGTGCCAGCAGCGGCCCTGGGTCAGGGTACGAGCAGTACGTC. Its protein product is CASSGPGSGYEQYV.

The V gene is TRBV7-6, the J gene TRBJ1-5; the match to TRBD1 covers 8 bases. The CDR3 extends over 17 amino acids. Germline V gene data show CDR1 as SGHVS and CDR2 as FNYEAQ. V dropped 1 base and J dropped 0; count of bases not matched to a gene: 5. CDR3 sequence reads: CASSLGQGPYSNQPQHF. The CDR3 DNA follows: TGTGCCAGCAGCTTAGGACAGGGGCCTTATAGCAATCAGCCCCAGCATTTT.

This clone was counted only a few times. The rearrangement uses TRBV12-3 or TRBV12-4 and TRBJ2-1; perhaps TRBD1 as D (6 bases). The CDR3 is 12 residues long. Trimming pared 6 bases from V and 7 bases from J, leaving 10 bases between. CDR3 residues: CASSPQGNEQFF. For the CDR3, the DNA is TGTGCCAGCAGCCCTCAGGGGAATGAGCAGTTCTTC.

This chain uses TRBV2 with TRBJ2-7; possibly TRBD1 for D (5 bases). This CDR3 has 14 amino acids. V lost 7 bases and J lost 5, with 18 bases in between. Germline values: CDR1 SNHLY, CDR2 FYNNEI. This CDR3 reads CASKFLQQADEQYV. CDR3 sequence (DNA): TGTGCCAGCAAATTTCTCCAACAGGCTGACGAGCAGTACGTC.

The V and J genes are TRBV10-3 and TRBJ1-2; D may be TRBD1 (6 bases). Trimming shortened V by 3 bases and J by 0 bases, and 14 bases separated the two germline ends. The CDR3 is 16 residues long. Germline assignment: CDR1 ENHRY and CDR2 SYGVKD. The CDR3, as DNA: TGTGCCATCAGTGATTTGGACAGTTCAGCTAACTATGGCTACACCTTC. Translated, it gives CAISDLDSSANYGYTF.

This clone was detected once. The rearrangement links TRBV13 to TRBJ1-1; D is undetermined. Looked up from germline, CDR1 is PRHDT and CDR2 is FYEKMQ (reference sequence). The length of the CDR3 is 14 residues. V lost 0 bases, J lost 5 bases, and 10 bases lay in between. CDR3 nucleotides: TGTGCCAGCAGCTTAGGCCCATCGGGGACTGAAGCTTTCTTT. It yields the protein CASSLGPSGTEAFF.

This chain joins TRBV13 and TRBJ2-5; 8 nucleotides agree with TRBD2. The ends lost 5 bases at V and 5 bases at J; junction bases unmatched: 4. The CDR3 runs to 13 residues. The germline V gene has CDR1 PRHDT and CDR2 FYEKMQ (reference sequence). CDR3 protein: CASSLGGGETQYF. The CDR3 region has the DNA TGTGCCAGCAGCCTTGGCGGGGGGGAGACCCAGTACTTC.

The rearrangement joins TRBV27 to TRBJ2-1; maybe TRBD2 (6 bases). This CDR3 has 13 amino acids. Germline-derived CDR1 and CDR2 are MNHEY and SMNVEV (reference sequence). The V gene lost 2 bases and the J gene lost 7 bases, with 9 bases spanning the gap. Written as DNA, the CDR3 is TGTGCCAGCAGTTTAGGAGGGGTAAATGAGCAGTTCTTC. This codes for CASSLGGVNEQFF.

CDR3 sequence: CASSLTGANTEAFF. The CDR3 bases are TGTGCCAGCAGTTTGACAGGCGCGAACACTGAAGCTTTCTTT. The genes are TRBV6-5 and TRBJ1-1; D may be TRBD1 (6 bases). This CDR3 region has 14 residues. Trimming took off 4 bases at V and 1 base at J, with 10 bases between the two ends. Germline CDR1 reads MNHEY; CDR2 reads SVGAGI.

The genes are TRBV2 and TRBJ1-3, with no clear D. This CDR3 has 12 residues. The V and J ends lost 1 base and 8 bases respectively, with 6 bases between them. CDR1 is SNHLY, CDR2 FYNNEI, per germline. CDR3 region: CASSEGRDTIYF. CDR3 coding DNA: TGTGCCAGCAGTGAAGGTCGGGACACCATATATTTT.

This chain uses TRBV7-2 with TRBJ2-5; 9 positions match TRBD2. From germline, CDR1 is SGHTA and CDR2 FQGNSA. Germline trimming cut 2 bases from V and 5 bases from J; bases unmatched to any gene: 9. The CDR3 contains 16 residues. The CDR3 region has the DNA TGTGCCAGCAGCTTAAGGGCGGGGGGGTCGGCGGAGACCCAGTACTTC. It yields the protein CASSLRAGGSAETQYF.

A single count supports this clone. V gene TRBV6-5 combines with J gene TRBJ1-2, with 9 bases lining up with TRBD1. Germline V gives CDR1 MNHEY, CDR2 SVGAGI. J gave up 3 bases and V 6 bases, and 5 bases lay outside the gene matches. CDR3 length equals 14 residues. The CDR3 DNA sequence: TGTGCCAGCAGGGCCGGGGACAGGGACTATGGCTACACCTTC. It specifies CASRAGDRDYGYTF.

CDR3 bases: TGTGCCAGTAGTATAGAGCCCTCGAGAAGCAATCAGCCCCAGCATTTT. Its translation is CASSIEPSRSNQPQHF. The rearrangement joins TRBV19 to TRBJ1-5; D ambiguous. Germline V gives CDR1 LNHDA, CDR2 SQIVND (reference sequence). V was pared by 0 bases and J by 1 base, with 10 bases between. The CDR3 totals 16 residues.